Below are 5 T cell receptor beta chains sequenced from a single sample in a study of blood T cell repertoires in COVID-19. Data came from immunoSEQ multiplex PCR; TCRdb stores just in-frame clones and leaves some out. In the table there are 200,000 to 250,000 clones, 70% to 90% of which are singletons. Input material: PBMCs or T cells enriched from blood (not recorded which). The receptors come from a man aged 30 to 39 who had recovered from COVID-19.

This chain links TRBV9 with TRBJ2-3; D not resolved. Trimming left V 0 bases short and J 2 bases short, with 19 bases between. CDR3 length: 18 residues. Germline V lookup: CDR1 SGDLS, CDR2 YYNGEE. The CDR3 sequence: CASSVGPYQKQPTDTQYF. The CDR3 nucleotides are TGTGCCAGCAGCGTAGGACCGTACCAGAAACAGCCCACAGATACGCAGTATTTT.

The chain is built from TRBV7-2 and TRBJ1-2; 7 positions agree with TRBD1. Trimming at V came to 3 bases and at J to 7 bases, leaving 5 bases not matched to a gene. The CDR3 is made up of 13 amino acids. CDR1 and CDR2 (germline): SGHTA, FQGNSA. The CDR3 DNA follows: TGTGCCAGCAGCTTCGACAGGGCGGGTGGCTACACCTTC. As protein: CASSFDRAGGYTF.

The genes are TRBV7-9 and TRBJ1-2, with D hard to call. The V gene lost 3 bases and the J gene lost 7 bases, with 12 bases spanning the gap. The CDR3 is 13 residues long. Per the germline V gene, CDR1 is SEHNR and CDR2 is FQNEAQ (reference sequence). The DNA for the CDR3 is TGTGCCAGCAGCTTTCGGGAGGAGGGTGGCTACACCTTC. This sequence encodes CASSFREEGGYTF.

The rearrangement uses TRBV6-5 and TRBJ1-6; tentatively, D is TRBD1 (6 bases). Trimming removed 6 bases at V and 5 bases at J, with 14 bases between. The CDR3 loop spans 15 amino acids. Germline-derived CDR1 and CDR2 are MNHEY and SVGAGI. CDR3 DNA: TGTGCCAGCAGCCGCGTAGGGGACAATAATTCACCCCTCCACTTT. Translated: CASSRVGDNNSPLHF.

V and J are TRBV19 and TRBJ1-5, with unresolved D. V lost 1 base and J lost 5, with 27 bases in between. The germline V gene encodes CDR1 LNHDA and CDR2 SQIVND (reference sequence). The CDR3 spans 20 residues. CDR3 in amino acids: CASSIGLFQRAPLVHQPQHF. The CDR3 nucleotides read TGTGCCAGTAGTATAGGCCTGTTCCAGAGGGCCCCACTAGTTCATCAGCCCCAGCATTTT.